This entry describes one TCR beta chain. This specimen belongs to a study of blood T cell repertoires in COVID-19. Study-level background: COVID-19 samples, acute and convalescent, were from the United States, Italy and Spain. PBMCs, B-cell-depleted T cells, or T cells provided the cDNA or gDNA that made up the material.

Patients at the Seattle site were enrolled during active infection and followed longitudinally. Assay used: immunoSEQ multiplex PCR; TCRdb lists only in-frame clones, some missing. The data show more than 300,000 clones, with 87% seen just once and more than 9% held by the top ten. This receptor was taken from a woman aged 25 to 39 with COVID-19, enrolled during active disease. The sequenced sample consisted of peripheral blood.

As DNA, the CDR3 is TGTGCCAGTAGTATGGCAGGGTCGAATTACAATGAGCAGTTCTTC. Translation gives CASSMAGSNYNEQFF. The chain has TRBV19 and TRBJ2-1, with a weak D call TRBD1 (5 bases). Trimming took off 3 bases at V and 4 bases at J, with 13 bases between the two ends. There are 15 residues in the CDR3. The germline V gene has CDR1 LNHDA and CDR2 SQIVND (reference sequence). Together with reference TRBV19 and TRBJ2-1, the CDR3 gives the full variable domain: DGGITQSPKYLFRKEGQNVTLSCEQNLNHDAMYWYRQDPGQGLRLIYYSQIVNDFQKGDIAEGYSVSREKKESFPLTVTSAQKNPTAFYLCASSMAGSNYNEQFFGPGTRLTVL.